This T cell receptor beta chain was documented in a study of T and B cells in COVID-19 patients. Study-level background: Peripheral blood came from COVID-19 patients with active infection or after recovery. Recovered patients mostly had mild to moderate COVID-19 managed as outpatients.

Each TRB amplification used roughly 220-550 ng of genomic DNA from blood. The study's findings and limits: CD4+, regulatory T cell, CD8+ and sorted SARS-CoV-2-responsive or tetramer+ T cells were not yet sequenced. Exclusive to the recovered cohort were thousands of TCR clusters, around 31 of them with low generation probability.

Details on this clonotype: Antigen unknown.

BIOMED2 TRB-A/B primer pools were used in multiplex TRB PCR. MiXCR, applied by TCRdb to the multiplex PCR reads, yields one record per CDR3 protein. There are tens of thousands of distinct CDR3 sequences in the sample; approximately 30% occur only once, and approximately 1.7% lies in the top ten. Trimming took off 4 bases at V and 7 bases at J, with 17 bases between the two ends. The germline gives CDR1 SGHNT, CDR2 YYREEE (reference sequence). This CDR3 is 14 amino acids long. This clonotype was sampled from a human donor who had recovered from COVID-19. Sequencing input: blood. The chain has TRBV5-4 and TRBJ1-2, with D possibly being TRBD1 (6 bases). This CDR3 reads CASSLGGRALGYTF. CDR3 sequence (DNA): TGTGCCAGCAGCCTTGGGGGCAGAGCCCTTGGCTACACCTTC.